The clone carrying this T cell receptor beta chain was recorded once. Its antigen is unknown. This sample was taken from a study of cytomegalovirus exposure and HLA in healthy donors. Study conclusions and caveats: High specificity and sensitivity for cytomegalovirus status were reported for the classifier.

The PCR employed 60 Vbeta primers together with 13 Jbeta primers. Clones were read by immunoSEQ multiplex PCR, and TCRdb kept only the in-frame ones, dropping some. Seen here are about 190,000 clones, 81% observed once, and the top ten hold around 2.4%. V gave up 3 bases and J gave up 0 bases; unmatched junction bases: 12. The CDR3 covers 19 residues. CDR1 KGHSH and CDR2 LQKENI come from the germline V gene. Material for sequencing was PBMCs. This chain uses TRBV18 with TRBJ2-2; 8 nucleotides line up with TRBD2. The origin of this receptor is a woman aged 25 to 39 in good health and CMV-seronegative. The CDR3 DNA follows: TGTGCCAGCTCACCTCAGGCCAGGGGACTAGGAGCGAACACCGGGGAGCTGTTTTTT. Translation: CASSPQARGLGANTGELFF. The full variable domain, rest sourced from reference TRBV18 and TRBJ2-2, is NAGVMQNPRHLVRRRGQEARLRCSPMKGHSHVYWYRQLPEEGLKFMVYLQKENIIDESGMPKERFSAEFPKEGPSILRIQQVVRGDSAAYFCASSPQARGLGANTGELFFGEGSRLTVL.